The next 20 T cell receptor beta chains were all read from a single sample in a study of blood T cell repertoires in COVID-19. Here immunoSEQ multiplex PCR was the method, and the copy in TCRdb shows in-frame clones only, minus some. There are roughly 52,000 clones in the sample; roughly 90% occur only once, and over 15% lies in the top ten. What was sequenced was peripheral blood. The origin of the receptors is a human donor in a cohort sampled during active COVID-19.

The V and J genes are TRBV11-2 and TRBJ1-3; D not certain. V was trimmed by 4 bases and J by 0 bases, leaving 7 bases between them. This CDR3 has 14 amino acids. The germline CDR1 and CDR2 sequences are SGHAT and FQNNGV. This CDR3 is CASSSPSSGNTIYF. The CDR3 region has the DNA TGTGCCAGCAGCTCACCTAGCTCTGGAAACACCATATATTTT.

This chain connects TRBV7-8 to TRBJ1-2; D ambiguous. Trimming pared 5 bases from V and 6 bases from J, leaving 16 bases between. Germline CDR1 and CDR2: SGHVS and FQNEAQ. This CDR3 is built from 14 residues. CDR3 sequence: CASSRREGTDGYTF. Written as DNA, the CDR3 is TGTGCCAGCAGCCGACGCGAGGGAACTGATGGCTACACCTTC.

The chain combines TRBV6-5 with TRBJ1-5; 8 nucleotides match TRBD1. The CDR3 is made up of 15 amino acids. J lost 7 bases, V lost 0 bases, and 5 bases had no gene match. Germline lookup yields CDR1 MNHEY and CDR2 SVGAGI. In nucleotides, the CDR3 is TGTGCCAGCAGTTACTCTGGACAGGGCGAACAGCCCCAGCATTTT. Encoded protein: CASSYSGQGEQPQHF.

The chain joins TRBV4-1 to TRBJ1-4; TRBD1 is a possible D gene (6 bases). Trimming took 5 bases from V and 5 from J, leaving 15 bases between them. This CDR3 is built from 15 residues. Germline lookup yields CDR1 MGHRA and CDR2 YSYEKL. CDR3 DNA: TGCGCCAGCAGCTACCGTCAGGGGACGAATGAAAAACTGTTTTTT. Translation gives CASSYRQGTNEKLFF.

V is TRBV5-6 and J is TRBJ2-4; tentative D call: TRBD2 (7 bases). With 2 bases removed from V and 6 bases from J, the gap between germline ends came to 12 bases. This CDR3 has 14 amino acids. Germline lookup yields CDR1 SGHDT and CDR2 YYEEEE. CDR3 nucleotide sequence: TGTGCCAGCAGCTTCCGGGGGGCCGGAAACATTCAGTACTTC. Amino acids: CASSFRGAGNIQYF. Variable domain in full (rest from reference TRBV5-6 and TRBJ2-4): DAGVTQSPTHLIKTRGQQVTLRCSPKSGHDTVSWYQQALGQGPQFIFQYYEEEERQRGNFPDRFSGHQFPNYSSELNVNALLLGDSALYLCASSFRGAGNIQYFGAGTRLSVL.

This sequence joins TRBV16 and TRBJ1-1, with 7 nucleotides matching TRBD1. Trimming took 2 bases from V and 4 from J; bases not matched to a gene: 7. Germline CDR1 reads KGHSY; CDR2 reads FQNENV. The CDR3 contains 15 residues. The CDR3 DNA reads TGTGCCAGCAGCCAACGGGACAGTTTGAGCACTGAAGCTTTCTTT. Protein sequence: CASSQRDSLSTEAFF. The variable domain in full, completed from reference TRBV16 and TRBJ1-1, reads GEEVAQTPKHLVRGEGQKAKLYCAPIKGHSYVFWYQQVLKNEFKFLISFQNENVFDETGMPKERFSAKCLPNSPCSLEIQATKLEDSAVYFCASSQRDSLSTEAFFGQGTRLTVV.

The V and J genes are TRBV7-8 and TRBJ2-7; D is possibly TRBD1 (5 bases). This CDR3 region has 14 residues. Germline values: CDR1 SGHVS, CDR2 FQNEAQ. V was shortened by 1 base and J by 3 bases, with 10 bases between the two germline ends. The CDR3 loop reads CASSLVGDYYEQYF. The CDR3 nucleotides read TGTGCCAGCAGCTTAGTAGGGGATTACTACGAGCAGTACTTC. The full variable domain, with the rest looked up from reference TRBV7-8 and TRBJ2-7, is GAGVSQSPRYKVAKRGQDVALRCDPISGHVSLFWYQQALGQGPEFLTYFQNEAQLDKSGLPSDRFFAERPEGSVSTLKIQRTQQEDSAVYLCASSLVGDYYEQYFGPGTRLTVT.

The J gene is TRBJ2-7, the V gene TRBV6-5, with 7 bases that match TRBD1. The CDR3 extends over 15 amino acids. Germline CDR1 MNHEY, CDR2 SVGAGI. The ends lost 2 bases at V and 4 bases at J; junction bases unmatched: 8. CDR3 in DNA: TGTGCCAGCAGTTACGGGTCGCAGGGGGATTACGAGCAGTACTTC. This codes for CASSYGSQGDYEQYF.

CDR3 residues: CASSQRAYAGALHF. The CDR3 nucleotides read TGTGCCAGCAGCCAACGAGCATATGCAGGGGCCCTCCACTTT. V and J are TRBV14 and TRBJ1-6, with TRBD1 as a possible D gene (6 bases). Germline V gene lookup returns CDR1 SGHDN and CDR2 FVKESK. V was trimmed by 2 bases and J by 14 bases, leaving 16 bases between them. The CDR3 runs to 14 residues.

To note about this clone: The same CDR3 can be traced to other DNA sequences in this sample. The CDR3, as DNA: TGTGCCAGCAGTTACTCAAGGACAGGGGGCTACGAGCAGTACTTC. Protein product: CASSYSRTGGYEQYF. The chain uses TRBV6-5 and TRBJ2-7; 10 bases are a match to TRBD1. The CDR3 length is 15 residues. J lost 3 bases, V lost 0 bases, and 2 bases had no gene match. The germline V gene encodes CDR1 MNHEY and CDR2 SVGAGI.

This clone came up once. DNA of the CDR3: TGTGCCATCTTGGGTAGCACGCGAACCGGGGAGCTGTTTTTT. Amino acids: CAILGSTRTGELFF. The chain carries TRBV10-3 and TRBJ2-2; D remains ambiguous. Looked up from germline, CDR1 is ENHRY and CDR2 is SYGVKD. There are 14 residues in the CDR3. With 8 bases removed from V and 5 bases from J, the gap between germline ends came to 15 bases.

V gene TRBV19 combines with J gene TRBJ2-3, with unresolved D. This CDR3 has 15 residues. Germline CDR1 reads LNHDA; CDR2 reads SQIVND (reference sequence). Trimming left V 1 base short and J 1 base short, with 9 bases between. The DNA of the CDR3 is TGTGCCAGTAGTATAGGTGTGACTGGCACAGATACGCAGTATTTT. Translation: CASSIGVTGTDTQYF.

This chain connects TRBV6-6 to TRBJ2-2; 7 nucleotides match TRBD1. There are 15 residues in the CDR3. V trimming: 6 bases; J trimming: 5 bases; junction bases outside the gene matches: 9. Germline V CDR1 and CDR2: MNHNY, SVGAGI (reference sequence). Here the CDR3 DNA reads TGTGCCAGCAGGAAGATAACAGGGGTAACCGGGGAGCTGTTTTTT. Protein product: CASRKITGVTGELFF.

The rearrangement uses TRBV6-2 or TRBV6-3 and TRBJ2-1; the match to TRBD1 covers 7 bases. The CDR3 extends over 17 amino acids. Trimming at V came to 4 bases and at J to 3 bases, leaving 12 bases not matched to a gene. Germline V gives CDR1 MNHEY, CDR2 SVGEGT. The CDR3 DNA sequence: TGTGCCAGCAGTTTGACAGGGCCCCAAAACATCTACAATGAGCAGTTCTTC. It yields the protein CASSLTGPQNIYNEQFF.

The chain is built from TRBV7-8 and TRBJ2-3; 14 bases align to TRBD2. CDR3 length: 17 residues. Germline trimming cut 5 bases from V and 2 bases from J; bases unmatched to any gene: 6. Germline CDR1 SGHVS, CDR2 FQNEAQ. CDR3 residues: CASSPWTSGGSTDTQYF. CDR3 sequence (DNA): TGTGCCAGCAGCCCATGGACTAGCGGGGGGTCCACAGATACGCAGTATTTT.

CDR3: CASRPQGATNEKLFF. CDR3 coding DNA: TGTGCCAGCAGGCCGCAGGGTGCAACTAATGAAAAACTGTTTTTT. The V and J genes are TRBV5-5 and TRBJ1-4; TRBD1 is a possible D gene (5 bases). CDR1 is SGHKS, CDR2 YYEKEE, per germline (reference sequence). The length of the CDR3 is 15 residues. V gave up 5 bases and J gave up 0 bases, with 11 bases separating them.

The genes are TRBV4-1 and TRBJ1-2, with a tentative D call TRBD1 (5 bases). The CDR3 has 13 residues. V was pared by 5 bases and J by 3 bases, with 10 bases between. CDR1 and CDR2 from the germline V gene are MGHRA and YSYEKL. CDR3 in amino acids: CASSAQDDYGYTF. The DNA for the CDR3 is TGCGCCAGCAGCGCACAGGACGACTATGGCTACACCTTC.

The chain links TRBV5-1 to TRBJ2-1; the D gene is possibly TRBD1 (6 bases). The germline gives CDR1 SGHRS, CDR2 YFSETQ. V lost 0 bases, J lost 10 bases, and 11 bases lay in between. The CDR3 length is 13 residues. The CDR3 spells CASSLGSGEEQFF. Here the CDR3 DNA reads TGCGCCAGCAGCTTGGGGTCAGGGGAGGAGCAGTTCTTC.

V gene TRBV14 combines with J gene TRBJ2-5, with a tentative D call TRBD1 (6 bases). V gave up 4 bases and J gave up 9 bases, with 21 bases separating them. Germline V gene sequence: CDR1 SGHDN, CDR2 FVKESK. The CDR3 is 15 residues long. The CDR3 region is CASSRHLGAGRAQYF. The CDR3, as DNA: TGTGCCAGCAGCCGCCATCTGGGGGCCGGTCGAGCCCAGTACTTC.

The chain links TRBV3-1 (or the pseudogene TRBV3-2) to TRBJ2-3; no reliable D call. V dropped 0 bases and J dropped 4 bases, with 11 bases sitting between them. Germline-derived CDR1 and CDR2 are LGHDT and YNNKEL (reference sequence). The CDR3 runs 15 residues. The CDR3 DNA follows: TGTGCCAGCAGCCAAGATCGAGTAGAGGCAGATACGCAGTATTTT. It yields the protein CASSQDRVEADTQYF.